These 23 T cell receptor beta chains originate from one sample sequenced in a study of vaccination and CD4 T cells after COVID-19. Cultured CD4+ T cell DNA was sequenced using the Oncomine TCR Beta short-read assay. Using its own MiXCR run on the PCR reads, TCRdb lists one record per CDR3 protein. Of fewer than 30,000 distinct CDR3 sequences in the sample, 36% were seen once. Which antigens these TCRs recognize remains unknown. Time point defined: late sampling 161 to 241 days after vaccination in three convalescent patients. The treatment denotes: 10-day PBMC culture with coronavirus spike peptide pools or control peptides (ViraFEST assay). The sequencing here drew on CD4+ T cells from blood, cultured in vitro, taken about 7 months after SARS-CoV-2 vaccination. The receptor source for this set is a human donor who had recovered from COVID-19.

This clonotype is medium-sized within its sample. J is TRBJ1-2 and V is TRBV19, with TRBD1 matching over 7 bases. This CDR3 region has 13 residues. Unmatched junction bases numbered 3, after V lost 2 bases and J lost 6 bases. The V gene's germline CDR1 is LNHDA and CDR2 SQIVND (reference sequence). DNA for the CDR3: TGTGCCAGTAGTATATGGCAGGGGGATGGCTACACCTTC. Translated: CASSIWQGDGYTF.

This sequence joins TRBV6-5 and TRBJ2-7, with 7 bases identical to TRBD2. V was clipped by 0 bases and J by 3 bases; unmatched bases: 8. CDR3 size: 16 residues. Germline V lookup: CDR1 MNHEY, CDR2 SVGAGI. CDR3 nucleotide sequence: TGTGCCAGCAGTTACTCGAGGAGCAGGGAGGGCTACGAGCAGTACTTC. It encodes CASSYSRSREGYEQYF.

The CDR3 bases are TGTGCCAGCAGCCCCCCGGGTACCCCCACAACGGTCGAGCAGTACTTC. This gives the protein CASSPPGTPTTVEQYF. The chain links TRBV9 to TRBJ2-7, with no clear D. Germline CDR1 and CDR2: SGDLS and YYNGEE. The CDR3 covers 16 residues. V lost 4 bases, J lost 6 bases, and 23 bases lay in between.

The chain carries TRBV20-1 and TRBJ2-3; TRBD2 aligns across 8 bases. The CDR3 covers 17 residues. Germline assignment: CDR1 DFQATT and CDR2 SNEGSKA (reference sequence). V lost 2 bases and J lost 2; bases outside the gene matches: 12. CDR3 amino acids: CSARRREREGVTDTQYF. CDR3 coding DNA: TGCAGTGCTAGAAGGCGGGAACGGGAGGGTGTCACAGATACGCAGTATTTT.

J is TRBJ1-2 and V is TRBV25-1; D perhaps matches TRBD1 (5 bases). The CDR3 sequence is 14 residues long. V lost 4 bases, J lost 6 bases, and 15 bases lay in between. Germline CDR1 is MGHDK and CDR2 is SYGVNS. The DNA for the CDR3 is TGTGCCAGCAGTGCTCCCGGGACGTATGATGGCTACACCTTC. It specifies CASSAPGTYDGYTF.

This chain joins TRBV20-1 and TRBJ2-2; D uncertain. The CDR3 consists of 13 residues. Per the germline V gene, CDR1 is DFQATT and CDR2 is SNEGSKA (reference sequence). Written as DNA, the CDR3 is TGCAGCGTCGTGAGGCTTACCACCGGGGAGCTGTTTTTT. Protein: CSVVRLTTGELFF.

This rearrangement joins TRBV7-9 to TRBJ2-3, with a tentative D call TRBD1 (5 bases). The V gene lost 5 bases and the J gene lost 3 bases, with 15 bases spanning the gap. The CDR3 length is 15 residues. Germline CDR1 SEHNR, CDR2 FQNEAQ (reference sequence). CDR3 in amino acids: CASSRTSLETDTQYF. CDR3 nucleotide sequence: TGTGCCAGCAGCAGGACATCGTTGGAAACAGATACGCAGTATTTT.

The chain joins TRBV19 to TRBJ1-5; D possibly corresponds to TRBD1 (5 bases). V was pared by 3 bases and J by 5 bases, with 11 bases between. In germline, CDR1 is LNHDA, CDR2 SQIVND (reference sequence). The CDR3 has 14 residues. CDR3 sequence reads: CASSISGSHQPQHF. The CDR3 DNA reads as TGTGCCAGTAGTATCTCAGGGTCCCATCAGCCCCAGCATTTT.

Only a few counts were recorded for this clonotype. The CDR3 reads CSASGLAGGSTDTQYF. CDR3 DNA sequence: TGCAGTGCTAGCGGTCTAGCGGGAGGGTCCACAGATACGCAGTATTTT. V gene TRBV20-1 combines with J gene TRBJ2-3; TRBD2 matches at 12 bases. V trimming: 3 bases; J trimming: 2 bases; junction bases outside the gene matches: 6. Germline CDR1 is DFQATT and CDR2 is SNEGSKA (reference sequence). The CDR3 loop spans 16 amino acids.

V and J are TRBV20-1 and TRBJ2-3; possible D gene TRBD2, 6 bases. The ends were cut back, 0 bases at V and 2 bases at J, with 15 bases in the middle. Per the germline V gene, CDR1 is DFQATT and CDR2 is SNEGSKA (reference sequence). The CDR3 totals 16 residues. CDR3 protein: CSARDGRESTTDTQYF. The CDR3 DNA reads TGCAGTGCTAGAGATGGTCGGGAGTCTACCACAGATACGCAGTATTTT.

V and J are TRBV19 and TRBJ1-1; TRBD1 aligns across 10 bases. Germline CDR1 is LNHDA and CDR2 is SQIVND (reference sequence). V dropped 4 bases and J dropped 1; count of bases not matched to a gene: 6. The CDR3 loop spans 16 amino acids. This CDR3 is CASSSWTGGWNTEAFF. CDR3 bases: TGTGCCAGTAGTAGCTGGACAGGGGGTTGGAACACTGAAGCTTTCTTT.

The chain couples TRBV6-1 to TRBJ2-1; unclear D gene. Germline V gene lookup returns CDR1 MNHNS and CDR2 SASEGT. The CDR3 runs 14 residues. Trimming removed 6 bases at V and 0 bases at J, with 9 bases between. The CDR3 coding sequence is TGTGCCAGCAGCAAAGCGAGCTCCTACAATGAGCAGTTCTTC. It codes for CASSKASSYNEQFF.

This chain connects TRBV14 to TRBJ1-6; the D is unclear. CDR1 is SGHDN and CDR2 is FVKESK in the germline V gene. V dropped 3 bases and J dropped 7 bases, with 4 bases sitting between them. The CDR3 is made up of 12 amino acids. DNA for the CDR3: TGTGCCAGCAGCCACTGGAATTCACCCCTCCACTTT. This encodes CASSHWNSPLHF.

This clonotype was seen a few times. V gene TRBV4-1 combines with J gene TRBJ2-5; a weak D match, TRBD2 (5 bases). The CDR3 is made up of 16 amino acids. Germline loops: CDR1 MGHRA, CDR2 YSYEKL. The ends were cut back, 0 bases at V and 5 bases at J, with 16 bases in the middle. The CDR3 DNA follows: TGCGCCAGCAGCCAAGATTCTAGCCGTCGTTTGGAGACCCAGTACTTC. Its translation: CASSQDSSRRLETQYF.

The CDR3, as DNA: TGTGCCAGCAGCTTCGGACAGGGTCCACACAATGAGCAGTTCTTC. Its translation is CASSFGQGPHNEQFF. The rearrangement links TRBV11-3 to TRBJ2-1; 8 positions match TRBD1. Looked up from germline, CDR1 is SGHNT and CDR2 is YENEEA. Trimming cost V 3 bases and J 5 bases; bases outside gene matches: 6. The CDR3 runs 15 residues.

This clonotype came up a few times. The V call is TRBV6-1, the J call TRBJ2-3, with D uncertain. The CDR3 extends over 13 amino acids. Trimming pared 1 base from V and 4 bases from J, leaving 6 bases between. Germline-derived CDR1 and CDR2 are MNHNS and SASEGT. The chain's CDR3 is CASSEGVPDTQYF. In DNA, the CDR3 is TGTGCCAGCAGTGAAGGGGTCCCAGATACGCAGTATTTT.

CDR3 protein: CASSAGQGSYGYTF. The CDR3 coding sequence is TGCGCCAGCAGCGCCGGACAGGGGTCCTATGGCTACACCTTC. The chain carries TRBV5-1 and TRBJ1-2, with 9 bases matching TRBD1. Germline V CDR1 and CDR2: SGHRS, YFSETQ. V trimming: 4 bases; J trimming: 4 bases; junction bases outside the gene matches: 5. The length of the CDR3 is 14 residues. The full variable domain, in which reference TRBV5-1 and TRBJ1-2 provide the parts outside the CDR3, is KAGVTQTPRYLIKTRGQQVTLSCSPISGHRSVSWYQQTPGQGLQFLFEYFSETQRNKGNFPGRFSGRQFSNSRSEMNVSTLELGDSALYLCASSAGQGSYGYTFGSGTRLTVV.

CDR3 nucleotides: TGTGCCAGCAGTTGGGGGGGACAGGGTAAATCCTACGAGCAGTACTTC. Translating it yields CASSWGGQGKSYEQYF. The chain recombines TRBV6-5 with TRBJ2-7, with 9 bases fitting TRBD1. Germline V gene data show CDR1 as MNHEY and CDR2 as SVGAGI. The V segment lost 4 bases and the J segment 1 base; nucleotides outside the gene matches: 8. The CDR3 is 16 residues long.

The chain joins TRBV6-1 to TRBJ1-2; possibly TRBD1 for D (6 bases). V lost 0 bases and J lost 11, with 19 bases in between. This CDR3 has 15 residues. Germline V CDR1 and CDR2: MNHNS, SASEGT. The CDR3 coding sequence is TGTGCCAGCAGTGAAGCGCTTGGGCAGGGGTTGCGTTACACCTTC. It encodes CASSEALGQGLRYTF.

The chain recombines TRBV2 with TRBJ2-3; 9 bases fit TRBD2. Germline V lookup: CDR1 SNHLY, CDR2 FYNNEI. The CDR3 spans 14 residues. Trimming took 6 bases from V and 4 from J; bases not matched to a gene: 5. CDR3 sequence (DNA): TGTGCCAGCAGGCAAGCGGGAGGCCCAGATACGCAGTATTTT. This gives the protein CASRQAGGPDTQYF. The full variable domain, with the rest looked up from reference TRBV2 and TRBJ2-3, is EPEVTQTPSHQVTQMGQEVILRCVPISNHLYFYWYRQILGQKVEFLVSFYNNEISEKSEIFDDQFSVERPDGSNFTLKIRSTKLEDSAMYFCASRQAGGPDTQYFGPGTRLTVL.

This clonotype showed up just a few times. The V and J genes are TRBV6-5 and TRBJ1-6; D gene ambiguous. Germline assignment: CDR1 MNHEY and CDR2 SVGAGI. The CDR3 spans 14 residues. V was clipped by 4 bases and J by 5 bases, with 9 bases between them. The DNA for the CDR3 is TGTGCCAGCAGTTGGTACAAGGATAATTCACCCCTCCACTTT. Amino acid sequence: CASSWYKDNSPLHF.

The chain employs TRBV6-5 and TRBJ1-3; D unclear. Per the germline V gene, CDR1 is MNHEY and CDR2 is SVGAGI. V lost 0 bases and J lost 0, with 6 bases in between. This CDR3 contains 15 residues. CDR3 in amino acids: CASSYSRVSGNTIYF. As DNA, the CDR3 is TGTGCCAGCAGTTACTCAAGGGTCTCTGGAAACACCATATATTTT.

The rearrangement joins TRBV20-1 to TRBJ2-2; 10 positions match TRBD2. The CDR3 covers 14 residues. Trimming removed 3 bases from V and 5 bases from J; junction bases left unmatched: 3. Germline assignment: CDR1 DFQATT and CDR2 SNEGSKA (reference sequence). The CDR3 loop reads CSARVAGGTGELFF. DNA for the CDR3: TGCAGTGCTAGGGTAGCGGGAGGAACCGGGGAGCTGTTTTTT.